What follows are 10 T cell receptor beta chains derived from one specimen sequenced in a study of beta chain features in type 1 diabetes. Their antigens remain unidentified. Regarding the study as a whole: In all four CD4+ subsets, TCRB CDR3 length was significantly, moderately reduced in type 1 diabetes.

cDNA synthesis used the whole RNA isolate, giving expressed TCRB sequences. Sequencing used immunoSEQ multiplex PCR; TCRdb keeps in-frame clones, though not all of them. The table shows about 300,000 clones, with roughly 14% occurring only once. The specimen sequenced was naive CD4+ T cells from blood. These receptors came from a woman aged 18-29 years with type 1 diabetes.

This sequence joins TRBV6-5 and TRBJ1-1; 8 bases match TRBD1. Unmatched junction bases numbered 6, after V lost 5 bases and J lost 7 bases. Looked up from germline, CDR1 is MNHEY and CDR2 is SVGAGI. The CDR3 is 13 residues long. The CDR3 here is CASSTGTGHEAFF. In DNA, the CDR3 is TGTGCCAGCAGTACAGGGACAGGCCATGAAGCTTTCTTT.

There are a few counts of this clone. The CDR3 nucleotides read TGTGCCAGCAGCTTAGCCCTAGCGGGTTACACCGGGGAGCTGTTTTTT. Protein sequence: CASSLALAGYTGELFF. The V call is TRBV7-9, the J call TRBJ2-2; 8 nucleotides align to TRBD2. V shed 0 bases and J 3 bases; nucleotides not matched to a gene: 3. The CDR3 has 16 residues. The V gene's germline CDR1 is SEHNR and CDR2 FQNEAQ (reference sequence).

The chain has TRBV19 and TRBJ2-3; TRBD2 is a possible D gene (5 bases). V was pared by 10 bases and J by 6 bases, with 20 bases between. This CDR3 comprises 14 residues. Germline V lookup: CDR1 LNHDA, CDR2 SQIVND (reference sequence). CDR3 amino acids: CATRMTRAMDTQYF. The DNA of the CDR3 is TGTGCCACCCGAATGACGAGGGCCATGGATACGCAGTATTTT.

The chain combines TRBV4-2 with TRBJ1-1; the D is unclear. This CDR3 contains 16 residues. V was cut by 2 bases and J by 0 bases, with 13 bases left in between. Per the germline V gene, CDR1 is LGHNA and CDR2 is YNFKEQ. The CDR3 DNA reads as TGTGCCAGCAGCCAACTCGGAGGGCTTATGAACACTGAAGCTTTCTTT. This gives the protein CASSQLGGLMNTEAFF.

The chain carries TRBV28 and TRBJ2-7; tentatively, D is TRBD2 (6 bases). The germline gives CDR1 MDHEN, CDR2 SYDVKM. V was shortened by 6 bases and J by 0 bases, with 18 bases between the two germline ends. The CDR3 spans 16 residues. CDR3 amino acids: CASSSRGGPNSYEQYF. CDR3 bases: TGTGCCAGCAGCTCGCGGGGAGGCCCAAACTCCTACGAGCAGTACTTC.

This clone was counted a few times. The rearrangement uses TRBV4-3 and TRBJ1-2; D not resolved. With 0 bases removed from V and 8 bases from J, the gap between germline ends came to 16 bases. This CDR3 spans 15 amino acids. Germline assignment: CDR1 LGHNA and CDR2 YSLEER. The CDR3: CASSQDPGRTDGYTF. CDR3 in DNA: TGCGCCAGCAGCCAAGACCCCGGGAGGACTGACGGCTACACCTTC.

The V and J genes are TRBV13 and TRBJ2-2; 9 positions agree with TRBD2. The CDR3 extends over 17 amino acids. Germline V CDR1 and CDR2: PRHDT, FYEKMQ (reference sequence). Trimming at V came to 3 bases and at J to 5 bases, leaving 10 bases not matched to a gene. CDR3 DNA: TGTGCCAGCAGCTTCAGATGGCTAGCGGGGCCTACCGGGGAGCTGTTTTTT. As protein: CASSFRWLAGPTGELFF.

This clone was counted a few times. The gene calls are TRBV6-6 and TRBJ1-2, with TRBD1 matching 8 bases. In germline, CDR1 is MNHNY, CDR2 SVGAGI (reference sequence). The V segment lost 0 bases and the J segment 8 bases; nucleotides outside the gene matches: 8. This CDR3 contains 15 residues. CDR3 coding DNA: TGTGCCAGCAGTTACTCGCCAACGGGACAGGAAGGCTACACCTTC. This encodes CASSYSPTGQEGYTF.

The chain employs TRBV25-1 and TRBJ1-2; the match to TRBD1 covers 12 bases. The length of the CDR3 is 18 residues. The germline CDR1 and CDR2 sequences are MGHDK and SYGVNS. J lost 5 bases, V lost 4 bases, and 14 bases had no gene match. CDR3 sequence reads: CASSANTGTGGLSYGYTF. In DNA, the CDR3 is TGTGCCAGCAGTGCTAATACCGGGACAGGGGGCTTGAGTTATGGCTACACCTTC.

A few counts support this clone. This specimen includes other DNA sequences encoding the same CDR3. The chain uses TRBV19 and TRBJ2-3; 8 positions match TRBD1. The V gene's germline CDR1 is LNHDA and CDR2 SQIVND (reference sequence). V dropped 7 bases and J dropped 1; count of bases not matched to a gene: 1. The CDR3 covers 13 residues. Here the CDR3 reads CASKTGGTDTQYF. CDR3 DNA sequence: TGTGCCAGTAAGACAGGGGGCACAGATACGCAGTATTTT.